The 14 T cell receptor beta chains below were found in one sample sequenced in a study of cytomegalovirus exposure and HLA in healthy donors. The table came from immunoSEQ multiplex PCR; TCRdb's copy has only in-frame clones and leaves some out. There are 250,000 to 400,000 clones in the sample; roughly 87% occur only once, and around 0.96% lies in the top ten. Sequences were obtained from PBMCs. The receptors originated from a man aged 25-40 years in good health and CMV-seronegative.

This clone has just one count. The V and J genes are TRBV27 and TRBJ1-2; D not certain. The CDR3 is made up of 14 amino acids. CDR1 and CDR2 from the germline V gene are MNHEY and SMNVEV (reference sequence). Trimming took 5 bases from V and 3 from J, leaving 13 bases between them. CDR3 nucleotides: TGTGCCAGCAGTCCCCGCACCTCGGACTATGGCTACACCTTC. It specifies CASSPRTSDYGYTF.

The chain recombines TRBV5-5 with TRBJ1-2, with 8 bases identical to TRBD1. V lost 2 bases, J lost 4 bases, and 1 base stayed unmatched. The CDR3 has 13 amino acids. Germline CDR1 SGHKS, CDR2 YYEKEE (reference sequence). The CDR3 region is CASSFDRGYGYTF. CDR3 bases: TGTGCCAGCAGCTTCGACAGGGGCTATGGCTACACCTTC.

Concerning this clone itself: This sample also contains other DNA sequences that code for the same CDR3. The chain employs TRBV19 and TRBJ1-1; the D gene is possibly TRBD1 (6 bases). V lost 3 bases to trimming and J lost 1 base, with 9 bases between them. Germline V gives CDR1 LNHDA, CDR2 SQIVND (reference sequence). The CDR3 runs to 14 residues. The CDR3 nucleotides read TGTGCCAGTAGTATTGGGGGCAGGAACACTGAAGCTTTCTTT. Amino acid sequence: CASSIGGRNTEAFF.

This rearrangement joins TRBV5-3 to TRBJ1-1; D may be TRBD1 (5 bases). TRBV5-3 falls under the ORF class, with uncertain function. V shed 9 bases and J shed 1 base, with 22 bases lying between them. This CDR3 has 16 residues. The CDR3 sequence is CAKRGSNDPKNTEAFF. In DNA form, the CDR3 reads TGTGCCAAACGGGGGAGTAATGATCCGAAGAACACTGAAGCTTTCTTT.

The chain recombines TRBV4-3 with TRBJ2-7, with 8 bases aligning to TRBD2. Germline V gives CDR1 LGHNA, CDR2 YSLEER. Germline trimming cut 2 bases from V and 5 bases from J; bases unmatched to any gene: 14. The CDR3 has 17 residues. For the CDR3, the DNA is TGCGCCAGCAGCCAAACCCCGGGGGGGGTCCTCGTGAACGAGCAGTACTTC. Translated: CASSQTPGGVLVNEQYF.

Notes on this clone: The final CDR3 position lacks the conserved phenylalanine or tryptophan, pointing to a likely read error. No DNA is shown, since the ends of the CDR3 on it are uncertain; the CDR3 is the one TCRdb lists. This chain joins TRBV5-1 and TRBJ1-2; TRBD1 reflects the table's D call only, with no check against the DNA. Germline CDR1 is SGHRS and CDR2 is YFSETQ. The CDR3 contains 11 residues when both ends are counted. CDR3 sequence reads: CASSLATNPLV.

The chain employs TRBV9 and TRBJ2-7; 7 bases are shared with TRBD1. The V segment lost 4 bases and the J segment 2 bases; nucleotides outside the gene matches: 6. Germline-derived CDR1 and CDR2 are SGDLS and YYNGEE. The length of the CDR3 is 14 residues. CDR3 sequence (DNA): TGTGCCAGCAGCTCCGGGACAGCCCCCTACGAGCAGTACTTC. It translates to CASSSGTAPYEQYF.

This clone showed up just once. The gene calls are TRBV7-9 and TRBJ1-2; 11 bases map to TRBD1. Losses at the gene ends were 1 base for V and 6 bases for J; bases not matched to a gene: 4. The V gene's germline CDR1 is SEHNR and CDR2 FQNEAQ (reference sequence). The CDR3 sequence is 15 residues long. The CDR3 DNA follows: TGTGCCAGCAGCTTAGGAGGACAGGGGGCCAATGGCTACACCTTC. Protein sequence: CASSLGGQGANGYTF.

This sequence joins TRBV27 and TRBJ2-5, with 11 positions matching TRBD2. Germline trimming cut 5 bases from V and 4 bases from J; bases unmatched to any gene: 18. Germline values: CDR1 MNHEY, CDR2 SMNVEV (reference sequence). The CDR3 has 19 residues. CDR3 nucleotide sequence: TGTGCCAGCAGTCTCGGACTAGCGGGCGGGACCCCTCCACGAGAGACCCAGTACTTC. Translation: CASSLGLAGGTPPRETQYF.

The chain couples TRBV29-1 to TRBJ1-3; no reliable D call. Trimming left V 3 bases short and J 2 bases short, with 8 bases between. CDR3 length: 13 amino acids. The germline V gene encodes CDR1 SQVTM and CDR2 ANQGSEA. CDR3 coding DNA: TGCAGCGTTGAGAACTTGCCTGGAAACACCATATATTTT. It specifies CSVENLPGNTIYF.

V gene TRBV21-1 combines with J gene TRBJ1-3. TRBV21-1 is an annotated pseudogene. The CDR3 contains 15 residues. CDR3 nucleotide sequence: TGTGCCAGCAGCAAAAGAGGCAGATATCGAAACACCATATATTTT. Its protein is CASSKRGRYRNTIYF.

J is TRBJ2-3 and V is TRBV9, with D possibly being TRBD2 (6 bases). V lost 3 bases to trimming and J lost 5 bases, with 19 bases between them. CDR3 length equals 16 residues. The germline V gene has CDR1 SGDLS and CDR2 YYNGEE. CDR3 in amino acids: CASSATGTAIRDTQYF. Here the CDR3 DNA reads TGTGCCAGCAGCGCTACCGGGACTGCAATCAGAGATACGCAGTATTTT.

The rearrangement links TRBV19 to TRBJ2-5, with TRBD2 identical over 11 bases. The CDR3 is 15 residues long. Trimming at V came to 4 bases and at J to 1 base, leaving 2 bases not matched to a gene. CDR1 is LNHDA, CDR2 SQIVND, per germline (reference sequence). This CDR3 reads CASSRLAGGQETQYF. The CDR3 coding sequence is TGTGCCAGTAGTAGGCTAGCGGGGGGCCAAGAGACCCAGTACTTC. Full variable domain (rest looked up from reference TRBV19 and TRBJ2-5): DGGITQSPKYLFRKEGQNVTLSCEQNLNHDAMYWYRQDPGQGLRLIYYSQIVNDFQKGDIAEGYSVSREKKESFPLTVTSAQKNPTAFYLCASSRLAGGQETQYFGPGTRLLVL.

The chain carries TRBV4-1 and TRBJ2-7, with a possible D match to TRBD2 (6 bases). V was trimmed by 1 base and J by 5 bases, leaving 18 bases between them. CDR3 length: 16 residues. Looked up from germline, CDR1 is MGHRA and CDR2 is YSYEKL. CDR3 coding DNA: TGCGCCAGCAGCCAAGGTGGGACTCCGCATGGCGACGAGCAGTACTTC. It specifies CASSQGGTPHGDEQYF.